This T cell receptor (beta chain) comes out of a study of cytomegalovirus exposure and HLA in healthy donors. General observations from the study: With high specificity and sensitivity, the classifier reportedly diagnosed cytomegalovirus status.

Germline trimming cut 3 bases from V and 2 bases from J; bases unmatched to any gene: 13. From germline, CDR1 is WNHNN and CDR2 SYGVQD (reference sequence). The CDR3 sequence is 17 residues long. To note about this clone: No antigen is known for it.

PCR was performed using 60 Vbeta and 13 Jbeta primers. Profiled with immunoSEQ multiplex PCR; TCRdb holds only in-frame clones, not every one. The sample shows some 77,000 clones, about 80% of them seen only once. This chain uses TRBV10-1 with TRBJ2-7; 7 nucleotides line up with TRBD1. The clonotype was recovered from a man under 40 in good health and CMV-seronegative. The source material was PBMCs. CDR3 nucleotide sequence: TGCGCCAGCAGTGACCAGACCACCGGACAGGCGACCTACGAGCAGTACTTC. This codes for CASSDQTTGQATYEQYF.